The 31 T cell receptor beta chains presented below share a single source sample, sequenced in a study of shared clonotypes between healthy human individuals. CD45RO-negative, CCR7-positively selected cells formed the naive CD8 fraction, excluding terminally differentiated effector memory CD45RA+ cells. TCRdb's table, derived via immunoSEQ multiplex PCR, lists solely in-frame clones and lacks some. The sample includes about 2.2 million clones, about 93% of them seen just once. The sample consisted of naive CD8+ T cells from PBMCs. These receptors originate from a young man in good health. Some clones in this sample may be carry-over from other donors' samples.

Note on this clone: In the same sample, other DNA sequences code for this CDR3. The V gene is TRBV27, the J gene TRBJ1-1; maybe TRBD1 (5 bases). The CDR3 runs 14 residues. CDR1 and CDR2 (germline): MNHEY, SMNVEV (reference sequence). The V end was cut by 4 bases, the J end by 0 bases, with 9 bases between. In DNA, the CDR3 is TGTGCCAGCAGTTGGGGCGGCATGAACACTGAAGCTTTCTTT. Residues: CASSWGGMNTEAFF.

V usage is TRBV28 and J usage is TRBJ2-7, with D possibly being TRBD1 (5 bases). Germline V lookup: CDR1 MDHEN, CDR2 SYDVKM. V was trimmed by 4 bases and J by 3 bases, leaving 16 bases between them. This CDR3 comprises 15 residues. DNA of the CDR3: TGTGCCAGCAGTTGGGCTGCGGTAGGGGACTACGAGCAGTACTTC. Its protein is CASSWAAVGDYEQYF.

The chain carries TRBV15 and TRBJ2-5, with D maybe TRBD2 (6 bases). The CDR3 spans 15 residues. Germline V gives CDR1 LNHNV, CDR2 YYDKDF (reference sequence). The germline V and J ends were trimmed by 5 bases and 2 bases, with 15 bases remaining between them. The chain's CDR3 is CATSGGVPGQETQYF. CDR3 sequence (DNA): TGTGCCACCAGCGGAGGGGTCCCAGGGCAAGAGACCCAGTACTTC.

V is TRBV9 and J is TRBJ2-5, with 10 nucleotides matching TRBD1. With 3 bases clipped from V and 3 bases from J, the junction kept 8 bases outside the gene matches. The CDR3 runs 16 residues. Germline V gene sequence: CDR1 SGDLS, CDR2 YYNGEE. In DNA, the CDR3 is TGTGCCAGCAGCGGCCGGGACAGGGGTCCAAAAGAGACCCAGTACTTC. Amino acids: CASSGRDRGPKETQYF.

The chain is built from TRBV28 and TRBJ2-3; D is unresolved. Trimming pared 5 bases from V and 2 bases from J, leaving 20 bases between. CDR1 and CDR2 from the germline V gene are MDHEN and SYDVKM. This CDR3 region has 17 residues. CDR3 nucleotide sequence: TGTGCCAGCAGTCCCCCCAGTATGGCAGTACTCACAGATACGCAGTATTTT. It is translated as CASSPPSMAVLTDTQYF.

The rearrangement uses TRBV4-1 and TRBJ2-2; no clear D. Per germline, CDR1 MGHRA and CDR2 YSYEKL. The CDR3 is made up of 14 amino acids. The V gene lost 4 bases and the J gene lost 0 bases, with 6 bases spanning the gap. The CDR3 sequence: CASSPHSNTGELFF. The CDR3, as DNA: TGCGCCAGCAGCCCCCACTCGAACACCGGGGAGCTGTTTTTT.

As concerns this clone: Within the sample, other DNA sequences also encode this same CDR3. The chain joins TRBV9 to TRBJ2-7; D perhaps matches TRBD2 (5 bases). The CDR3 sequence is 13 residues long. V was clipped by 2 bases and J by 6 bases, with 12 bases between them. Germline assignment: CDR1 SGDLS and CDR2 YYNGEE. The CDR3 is CASSVGGVGEQYF. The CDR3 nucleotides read TGTGCCAGCAGCGTTGGAGGCGTGGGCGAGCAGTACTTC.

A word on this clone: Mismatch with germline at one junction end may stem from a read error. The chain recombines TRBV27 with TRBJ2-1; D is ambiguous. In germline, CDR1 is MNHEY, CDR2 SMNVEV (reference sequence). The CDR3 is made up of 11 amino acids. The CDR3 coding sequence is TGTGCCAGCGGTTTTGCCCATGAGCAGTTCTTC. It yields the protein CASGFAHEQFF.

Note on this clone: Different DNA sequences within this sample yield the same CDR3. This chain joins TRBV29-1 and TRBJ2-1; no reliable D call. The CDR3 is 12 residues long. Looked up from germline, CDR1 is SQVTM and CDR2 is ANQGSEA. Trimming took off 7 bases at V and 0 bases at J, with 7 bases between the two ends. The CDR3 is CSGSDSYNEQFF. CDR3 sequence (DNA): TGCAGCGGCAGCGACTCCTACAATGAGCAGTTCTTC.

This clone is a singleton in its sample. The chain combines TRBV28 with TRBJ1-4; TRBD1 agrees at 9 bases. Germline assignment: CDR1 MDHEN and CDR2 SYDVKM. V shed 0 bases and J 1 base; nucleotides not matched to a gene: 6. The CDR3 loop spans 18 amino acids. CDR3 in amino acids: CASSLWGDRAQTNEKLFF. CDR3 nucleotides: TGTGCCAGCAGTTTATGGGGGGACAGGGCGCAAACTAATGAAAAACTGTTTTTT.

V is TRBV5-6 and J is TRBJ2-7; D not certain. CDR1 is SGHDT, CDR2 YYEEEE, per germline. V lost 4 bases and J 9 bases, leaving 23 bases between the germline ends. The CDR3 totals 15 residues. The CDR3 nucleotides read TGTGCCAGCAGCGAGTCCGGGCCCTCTCAACCTTGGCAGTACTTC. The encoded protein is CASSESGPSQPWQYF.

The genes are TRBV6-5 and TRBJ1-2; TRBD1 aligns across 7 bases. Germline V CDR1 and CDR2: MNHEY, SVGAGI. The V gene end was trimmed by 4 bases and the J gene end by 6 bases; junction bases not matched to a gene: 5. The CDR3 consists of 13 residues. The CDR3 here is CASSFDRVNGYTF. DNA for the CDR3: TGTGCCAGCAGTTTCGACAGGGTGAATGGCTACACCTTC.

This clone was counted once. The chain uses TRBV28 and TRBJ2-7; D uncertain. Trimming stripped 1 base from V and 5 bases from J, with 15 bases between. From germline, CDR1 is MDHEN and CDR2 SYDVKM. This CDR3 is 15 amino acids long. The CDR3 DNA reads TGTGCCAGCAGTTTATTGGGGTTTGAAGGTGACGAGCAGTACTTC. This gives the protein CASSLLGFEGDEQYF.

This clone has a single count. CDR3 sequence: CASSLQGGTAKNIQYF. The CDR3 DNA reads TGCGCCAGCAGCTTACAGGGAGGGACGGCCAAAAACATTCAGTACTTC. This sequence joins TRBV5-1 and TRBJ2-4, with D maybe TRBD2 (7 bases). CDR1 is SGHRS, CDR2 YFSETQ, per germline. This CDR3 contains 16 residues. V lost 2 bases and J lost 1, with 13 bases in between.

DNA of the CDR3: TGCGCCAGCAGCCCTGCCGGGACAGGGGTCCCTGAAGCTTTCTTT. Translation gives CASSPAGTGVPEAFF. This chain joins TRBV5-1 and TRBJ1-1, with 10 bases that match TRBD1. CDR1 and CDR2 (germline): SGHRS, YFSETQ. V dropped 4 bases and J dropped 6; count of bases not matched to a gene: 9. The CDR3 length is 15 residues.

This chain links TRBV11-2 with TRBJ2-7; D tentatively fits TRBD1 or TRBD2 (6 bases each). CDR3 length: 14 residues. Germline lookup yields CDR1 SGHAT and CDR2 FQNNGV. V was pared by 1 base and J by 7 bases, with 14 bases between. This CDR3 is CASSLAGAGWEQYF. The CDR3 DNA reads TGTGCCAGCAGCTTAGCGGGGGCCGGTTGGGAGCAGTACTTC.

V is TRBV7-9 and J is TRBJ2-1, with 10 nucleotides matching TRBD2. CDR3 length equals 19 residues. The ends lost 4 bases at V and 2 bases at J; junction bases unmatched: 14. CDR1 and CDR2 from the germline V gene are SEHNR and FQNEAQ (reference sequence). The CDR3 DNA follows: TGTGCCAGCAGCTACCCGGGACTAGCGCCCGAGAGGACCTACAATGAGCAGTTCTTC. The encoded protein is CASSYPGLAPERTYNEQFF.

CDR3 sequence reads: CASSSVTEAFF. DNA of the CDR3: TGCGCCAGCAGCTCTGTCACTGAAGCTTTCTTT. V is TRBV5-1 and J is TRBJ1-1; D call uncertain. The germline V gene encodes CDR1 SGHRS and CDR2 YFSETQ. V was shortened by 3 bases and J by 4 bases, with 4 bases between the two germline ends. This CDR3 is built from 11 residues.

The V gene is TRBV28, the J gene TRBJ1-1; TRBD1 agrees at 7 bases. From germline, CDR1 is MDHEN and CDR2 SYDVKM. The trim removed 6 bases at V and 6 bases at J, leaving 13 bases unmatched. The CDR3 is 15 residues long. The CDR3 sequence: CASSTGTAAPAEAFF. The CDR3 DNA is TGTGCCAGCAGCACTGGGACAGCCGCTCCCGCTGAAGCTTTCTTT.

CDR3: CASSIAGVGDEQFF. The CDR3 DNA sequence: TGTGCCAGTAGTATAGCGGGAGTTGGAGATGAGCAGTTCTTC. J is TRBJ2-1 and V is TRBV19, with D possibly matching TRBD2 (6 bases). Germline V gene sequence: CDR1 LNHDA, CDR2 SQIVND (reference sequence). The CDR3 sequence is 14 residues long. V was clipped by 1 base and J by 8 bases, with 12 bases between them.

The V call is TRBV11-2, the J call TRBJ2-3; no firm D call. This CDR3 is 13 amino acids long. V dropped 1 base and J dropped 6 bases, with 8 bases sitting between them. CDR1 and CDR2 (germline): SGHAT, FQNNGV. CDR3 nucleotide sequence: TGTGCCAGCAGCTTAGCCTTAACGGATACGCAGTATTTT. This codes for CASSLALTDTQYF.

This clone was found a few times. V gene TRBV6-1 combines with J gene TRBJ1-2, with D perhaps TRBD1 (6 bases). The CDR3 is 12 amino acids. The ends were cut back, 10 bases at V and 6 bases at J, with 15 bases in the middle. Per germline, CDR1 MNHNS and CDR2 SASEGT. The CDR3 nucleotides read TGTGCCACGTTCACAGGGTACGATGGCTACACCTTC. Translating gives CATFTGYDGYTF.

The CDR3 nucleotides read TGTGCCAGTAGTATTCAGGCAGGGGGCTGGTCTGGGGCCAACGTCCTGACTTTC. Translated, it gives CASSIQAGGWSGANVLTF. The rearrangement links TRBV19 to TRBJ2-6; 8 bases match TRBD1. This CDR3 has 18 residues. Germline CDR1 LNHDA, CDR2 SQIVND (reference sequence). J gave up 1 base and V 3 bases, and 8 bases lay outside the gene matches.

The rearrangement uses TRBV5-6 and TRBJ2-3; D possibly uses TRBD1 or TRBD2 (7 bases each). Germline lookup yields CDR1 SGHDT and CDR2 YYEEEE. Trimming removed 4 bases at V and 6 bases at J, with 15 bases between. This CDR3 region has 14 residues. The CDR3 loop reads CASSRQGGRDTQYF. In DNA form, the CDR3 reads TGTGCCAGCAGCCGCCAGGGGGGGAGGGATACGCAGTATTTT.

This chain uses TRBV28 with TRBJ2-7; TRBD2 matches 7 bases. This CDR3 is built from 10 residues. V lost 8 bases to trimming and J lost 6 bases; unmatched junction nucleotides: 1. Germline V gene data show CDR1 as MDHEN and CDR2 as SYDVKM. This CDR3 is CASREVEQYF. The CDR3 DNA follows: TGTGCCAGCCGGGAGGTCGAGCAGTACTTC.

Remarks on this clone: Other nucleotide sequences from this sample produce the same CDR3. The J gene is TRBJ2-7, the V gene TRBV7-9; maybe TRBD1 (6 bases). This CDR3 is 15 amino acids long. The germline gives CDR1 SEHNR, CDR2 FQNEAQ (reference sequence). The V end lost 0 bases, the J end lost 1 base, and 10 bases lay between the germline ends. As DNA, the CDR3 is TGTGCCAGCAGCTTAGCACAGGGTACATCCTACGAGCAGTACTTC. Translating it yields CASSLAQGTSYEQYF.

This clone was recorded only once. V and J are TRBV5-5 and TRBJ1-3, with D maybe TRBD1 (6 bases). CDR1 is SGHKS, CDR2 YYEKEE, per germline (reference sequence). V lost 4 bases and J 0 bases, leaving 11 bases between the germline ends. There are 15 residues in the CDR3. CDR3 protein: CASSEGGSSGNTIYF. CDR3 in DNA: TGTGCCAGCAGCGAGGGGGGCTCCTCTGGAAACACCATATATTTT.

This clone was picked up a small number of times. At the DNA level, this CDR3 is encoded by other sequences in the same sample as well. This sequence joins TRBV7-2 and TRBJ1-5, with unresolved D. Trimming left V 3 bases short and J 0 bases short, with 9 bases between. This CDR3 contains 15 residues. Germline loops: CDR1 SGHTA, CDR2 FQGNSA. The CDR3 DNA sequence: TGTGCCAGCAGCTTGGGCCCCTATAGCAATCAGCCCCAGCATTTT. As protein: CASSLGPYSNQPQHF.

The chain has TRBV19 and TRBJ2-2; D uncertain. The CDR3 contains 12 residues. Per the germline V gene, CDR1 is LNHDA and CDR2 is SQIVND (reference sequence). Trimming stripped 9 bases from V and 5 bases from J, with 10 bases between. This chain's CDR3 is CASTVFTGELFF. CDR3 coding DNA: TGTGCCAGCACTGTATTTACCGGGGAGCTGTTTTTT. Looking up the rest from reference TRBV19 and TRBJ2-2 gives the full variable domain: DGGITQSPKYLFRKEGQNVTLSCEQNLNHDAMYWYRQDPGQGLRLIYYSQIVNDFQKGDIAEGYSVSREKKESFPLTVTSAQKNPTAFYLCASTVFTGELFFGEGSRLTVL.

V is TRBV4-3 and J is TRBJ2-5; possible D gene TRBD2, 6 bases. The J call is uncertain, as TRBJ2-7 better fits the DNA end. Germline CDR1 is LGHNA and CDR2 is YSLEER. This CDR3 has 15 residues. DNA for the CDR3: TGCGCCAGCAGCCCGCGGAGGGGTAGCAGCTACGAGCAGTACTTC. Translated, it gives CASSPRRGSSYEQYF.

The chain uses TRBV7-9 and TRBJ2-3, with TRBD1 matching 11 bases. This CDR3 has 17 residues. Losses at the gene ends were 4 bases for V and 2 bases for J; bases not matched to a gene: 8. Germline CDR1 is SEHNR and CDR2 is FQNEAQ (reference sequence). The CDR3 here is CASSSPGQGGNTDTQYF. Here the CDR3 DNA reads TGTGCCAGCAGCTCACCGGGACAGGGGGGCAACACAGATACGCAGTATTTT.